A single sample gave rise to the 26 T cell receptor beta chains below, sequenced in a study of cytomegalovirus exposure and HLA in healthy donors. PCR was performed using 60 Vbeta and 13 Jbeta primers. Here immunoSEQ multiplex PCR was the method, and the copy in TCRdb shows in-frame clones only, minus some. The sample contains 97,000 or so clones, 55% to 75% of which appear only once. The specimen was PBMCs. The receptors shown here come from a man aged 50 or older in good health and CMV-seronegative.

This chain uses TRBV18 with TRBJ1-3; D call uncertain. CDR1 KGHSH and CDR2 LQKENI come from the germline V gene. CDR3 length: 18 residues. V was cut by 3 bases and J by 0 bases, with 18 bases left in between. CDR3 DNA: TGTGCCAGCTCACCGAAGGCGGGCCAAACGAGCTCTGGAAACACCATATATTTT. Protein sequence: CASSPKAGQTSSGNTIYF.

The chain combines TRBV19 with TRBJ2-7; TRBD2 is a possible D gene (5 bases). The CDR3 spans 15 residues. The V end was cut by 4 bases, the J end by 1 base, with 14 bases between. Looked up from germline, CDR1 is LNHDA and CDR2 is SQIVND (reference sequence). DNA of the CDR3: TGTGCCAGTAGTAGGAGGATCAAGTTTTCCTACGAGCAGTACTTC. Translation gives CASSRRIKFSYEQYF.

The rearrangement uses TRBV9 and TRBJ2-3; unclear D gene. CDR1 is SGDLS and CDR2 is YYNGEE in the germline V gene. There are 14 residues in the CDR3. V was shortened by 0 bases and J by 2 bases, with 7 bases between the two germline ends. The CDR3 reads CASSVGSSTDTQYF. Written as DNA, the CDR3 is TGTGCCAGCAGCGTAGGTAGTTCCACAGATACGCAGTATTTT.

The gene calls are TRBV5-1 and TRBJ2-7; 9 positions agree with TRBD1. CDR3 size: 16 residues. The germline gives CDR1 SGHRS, CDR2 YFSETQ. V shed 0 bases and J 2 bases; nucleotides not matched to a gene: 6. Here the CDR3 DNA reads TGCGCCAGCAGCTTGGAGGGGGACAGGGTGACCTACGAGCAGTACTTC. Protein: CASSLEGDRVTYEQYF. Supplemented by reference TRBV5-1 and TRBJ2-7, the full variable domain reads KAGVTQTPRYLIKTRGQQVTLSCSPISGHRSVSWYQQTPGQGLQFLFEYFSETQRNKGNFPGRFSGRQFSNSRSEMNVSTLELGDSALYLCASSLEGDRVTYEQYFGPGTRLTVT.

The CDR3 DNA sequence: TGTGCCAGCTCACCTGGACAGGGGAGAGATACGCAGTATTTT. The encoded protein is CASSPGQGRDTQYF. This chain connects TRBV18 to TRBJ2-3; 9 nucleotides match TRBD1. CDR1 and CDR2 (germline): KGHSH, LQKENI. CDR3 length equals 14 residues. J lost 5 bases, V lost 3 bases, and 3 bases had no gene match.

The rearrangement joins TRBV19 to TRBJ2-7; 12 bases line up with TRBD1. This CDR3 comprises 14 residues. The V segment lost 7 bases and the J segment 4 bases; nucleotides outside the gene matches: 5. In germline, CDR1 is LNHDA, CDR2 SQIVND (reference sequence). The chain's CDR3 is CASTPGQGAYEQYF. CDR3 in DNA: TGTGCCAGTACCCCGGGACAGGGGGCGTACGAGCAGTACTTC. The variable domain in full, with the rest retrieved from reference TRBV19 and TRBJ2-7, is DGGITQSPKYLFRKEGQNVTLSCEQNLNHDAMYWYRQDPGQGLRLIYYSQIVNDFQKGDIAEGYSVSREKKESFPLTVTSAQKNPTAFYLCASTPGQGAYEQYFGPGTRLTVT.

This chain connects TRBV14 to TRBJ2-7; a possible D gene is TRBD1 (5 bases). Germline V gene lookup returns CDR1 SGHDN and CDR2 FVKESK. Trimming cost V 2 bases and J 3 bases, with 14 bases left between them. The length of the CDR3 is 15 residues. This CDR3 is CASSQYIGQGYEQYF. CDR3 nucleotide sequence: TGTGCCAGCAGCCAATACATTGGACAAGGCTACGAGCAGTACTTC.

This rearrangement joins TRBV27 to TRBJ1-4; 10 nucleotides match TRBD1. The germline V gene has CDR1 MNHEY and CDR2 SMNVEV (reference sequence). The CDR3 is 16 amino acids. V was pared by 5 bases and J by 7 bases, with 10 bases of the junction left unmatched. The CDR3 is CASSARQGALGEKLFF. The CDR3, as DNA: TGTGCCAGCAGTGCCCGACAGGGGGCGCTGGGTGAAAAACTGTTTTTT.

This sequence joins TRBV6-1 and TRBJ2-2; possible D gene TRBD2, 6 bases. This CDR3 has 13 residues. CDR1 MNHNS and CDR2 SASEGT come from the germline V gene. Trimming removed 7 bases from V and 4 bases from J, with 10 bases in between. The CDR3 region is CASKTSATGELFF. The CDR3 DNA reads as TGTGCCAGCAAGACTAGTGCCACCGGGGAGCTGTTTTTT.

In DNA, the CDR3 is TGCGCCAGCAGCTTGCAACAGGGGGCGGCGGATACGCAGTATTTT. Translated: CASSLQQGAADTQYF. J is TRBJ2-3 and V is TRBV5-1; 9 nucleotides agree with TRBD1. This CDR3 comprises 15 residues. After removal of 1 base from V and 6 bases from J, the junction contained 6 bases not matched to a gene. CDR1 SGHRS and CDR2 YFSETQ come from the germline V gene.

This sequence joins TRBV18 and TRBJ2-2; D is ambiguous. CDR3 length: 14 residues. The V gene's germline CDR1 is KGHSH and CDR2 LQKENI. With 0 bases removed from V and 8 bases from J, the gap between germline ends came to 10 bases. The CDR3 DNA is TGTGCCAGCTCACCACCGGGCAGGTCAGGGGAGCTGTTTTTT. Amino acid sequence: CASSPPGRSGELFF.

The V and J genes are TRBV19 and TRBJ1-2, with D tentatively TRBD1 (5 bases). This CDR3 has 14 residues. The ends were cut back, 5 bases at V and 8 bases at J, with 18 bases in the middle. In germline, CDR1 is LNHDA, CDR2 SQIVND (reference sequence). CDR3 amino acids: CASSFHGTLAGYTF. Written as DNA, the CDR3 is TGTGCCAGTAGTTTCCACGGGACTCTGGCGGGCTACACCTTC.

V usage is TRBV28 and J usage is TRBJ1-1, with TRBD1 matching 8 bases. There are 14 residues in the CDR3. After removal of 5 bases from V and 5 bases from J, the junction contained 7 bases not matched to a gene. From germline, CDR1 is MDHEN and CDR2 SYDVKM. In DNA form, the CDR3 reads TGTGCCAGCAGTGTCAGGGGGCGACGGACTGAAGCTTTCTTT. Residues: CASSVRGRRTEAFF. The full variable domain, rest sourced from reference TRBV28 and TRBJ1-1, is DVKVTQSSRYLVKRTGEKVFLECVQDMDHENMFWYRQDPGLGLRLIYFSYDVKMKEKGDIPEGYSVSREKKERFSLILESASTNQTSMYLCASSVRGRRTEAFFGQGTRLTVV.

This clone was recorded a few times. The chain carries TRBV9 and TRBJ2-5; weak D call: TRBD2 (6 bases). V lost 4 bases to trimming and J lost 5 bases, with 12 bases between them. Germline V CDR1 and CDR2: SGDLS, YYNGEE. The CDR3 has 13 residues. CDR3 sequence reads: CASSRGGTETQYF. In DNA form, the CDR3 reads TGTGCCAGCAGCCGTGGGGGGACGGAGACCCAGTACTTC. The whole variable domain, remainder taken from reference TRBV9 and TRBJ2-5, is DSGVTQTPKHLITATGQRVTLRCSPRSGDLSVYWYQQSLDQGLQFLIQYYNGEERAKGNILERFSAQQFPDLHSELNLSSLELGDSALYFCASSRGGTETQYFGPGTRLLVL.

There are a few counts of this clone. The chain is built from TRBV30 and TRBJ2-3, with a weak D call TRBD2 (5 bases). The CDR3 covers 14 residues. The germline V gene encodes CDR1 GTSNPN and CDR2 SVGIG (reference sequence). The V and J ends lost 3 bases and 5 bases respectively, with 15 bases between them. The CDR3 region has the DNA TGTGCCTGGAGGTCTGGCCCCGCGGGAGATACGCAGTATTTT. Translating it yields CAWRSGPAGDTQYF.

This sequence joins TRBV10-3 and TRBJ2-3; TRBD2 matches at 7 bases. The V and J ends lost 4 bases and 3 bases, in that order; junction bases with no gene match: 7. The CDR3 is 15 amino acids. Germline V gene lookup returns CDR1 ENHRY and CDR2 SYGVKD. Here the CDR3 reads CAISGGAGQTDTQYF. CDR3 sequence (DNA): TGTGCCATCAGTGGCGGAGCGGGGCAAACAGATACGCAGTATTTT.

The chain recombines TRBV20-1 with TRBJ2-5; no definite D call. The J call may be mistaken, given a closer DNA end match to TRBJ2-7. The CDR3 sequence is 11 residues long. Germline loops: CDR1 DFQATT, CDR2 SNEGSKA (reference sequence). CDR3 nucleotides: TGCAGTGCTAGACCGGGTTACGAGCAGTACTTC. This translates into CSARPGYEQYF.

This clone came up a few times. The rearrangement links TRBV2 to TRBJ2-3, with D possibly TRBD2 on 6 matching bases. V dropped 0 bases and J dropped 3 bases, with 7 bases sitting between them. Germline-derived CDR1 and CDR2 are SNHLY and FYNNEI. The CDR3 has 14 amino acids. The CDR3 DNA sequence: TGTGCCAGCAGTGAAGCGCTAGCGACAGATACGCAGTATTTT. Amino acids: CASSEALATDTQYF. Complete variable domain (other parts from reference TRBV2 and TRBJ2-3): EPEVTQTPSHQVTQMGQEVILRCVPISNHLYFYWYRQILGQKVEFLVSFYNNEISEKSEIFDDQFSVERPDGSNFTLKIRSTKLEDSAMYFCASSEALATDTQYFGPGTRLTVL.

The chain links TRBV7-8 to TRBJ1-4; the D is unclear. The CDR3 consists of 14 residues. The V gene lost 1 base and the J gene lost 5 bases, with 8 bases spanning the gap. Germline V CDR1 and CDR2: SGHVS, FQNEAQ. The CDR3 sequence is CASSLGSVNEKLFF. The CDR3 DNA reads as TGTGCCAGCAGCTTAGGGTCGGTCAATGAAAAACTGTTTTTT.

The V gene is TRBV5-1, the J gene TRBJ2-3, with D possibly TRBD2 on 6 matching bases. Germline loops: CDR1 SGHRS, CDR2 YFSETQ. The CDR3 spans 14 residues. Deletions cut 4 bases from V and 6 bases from J, with 15 bases between. The CDR3 here is CASSLTSSADTQYF. In nucleotides, the CDR3 is TGCGCCAGCAGCCTGACTAGTTCCGCCGATACGCAGTATTTT. The variable domain in full, completed from reference TRBV5-1 and TRBJ2-3, reads KAGVTQTPRYLIKTRGQQVTLSCSPISGHRSVSWYQQTPGQGLQFLFEYFSETQRNKGNFPGRFSGRQFSNSRSEMNVSTLELGDSALYLCASSLTSSADTQYFGPGTRLTVL.

The chain is built from TRBV28 and TRBJ1-2; D not resolved. CDR1 is MDHEN and CDR2 is SYDVKM in the germline V gene. The length of the CDR3 is 12 residues. V dropped 6 bases and J dropped 5 bases, with 10 bases sitting between them. CDR3 sequence: CASSLNRYGYTF. Written as DNA, the CDR3 is TGTGCCAGCAGCCTAAATCGGTATGGCTACACCTTC.

CDR3 protein: CAIGRVIGLGQGSYNEQFF. As DNA, the CDR3 is TGTGCCATCGGTCGGGTGATAGGGTTGGGACAGGGATCCTACAATGAGCAGTTCTTC. The chain combines TRBV10-3 with TRBJ2-1, with TRBD1 matching 9 bases. Germline loops: CDR1 ENHRY, CDR2 SYGVKD. J was trimmed by 1 base and V by 8 bases; bases with no gene match: 18. The CDR3 extends over 19 amino acids.

This sequence joins TRBV19 and TRBJ1-1; D ambiguous. V was clipped by 6 bases and J by 1 base, with 15 bases between them. The V gene's germline CDR1 is LNHDA and CDR2 SQIVND (reference sequence). The CDR3 runs to 15 residues. CDR3 bases: TGTGCCAGTAGCCTCCGTTTACATACGAACACTGAAGCTTTCTTT. Encoded protein: CASSLRLHTNTEAFF.

This clone was picked up a small number of times. The J gene is TRBJ1-3, the V gene TRBV28; 8 bases align to TRBD1. With 4 bases clipped from V and 4 bases from J, the junction kept 3 bases outside the gene matches. Germline CDR1 MDHEN, CDR2 SYDVKM. This CDR3 comprises 14 residues. CDR3 sequence (DNA): TGTGCCAGCAGTTCAGGGGGCGCGGGAAACACCATATATTTT. Protein product: CASSSGGAGNTIYF.

This clone was seen a handful of times. The chain joins TRBV6-6 to TRBJ1-1, with D possibly matching TRBD1 (5 bases). Germline lookup yields CDR1 MNHNY and CDR2 SVGAGI (reference sequence). The CDR3 sequence is 15 residues long. Trimming took 6 bases from V and 1 from J, leaving 15 bases between them. CDR3 coding DNA: TGTGCCAGCAGCCTCGGCGCCGGACAGAACACTGAAGCTTTCTTT. Its translation: CASSLGAGQNTEAFF.

The sample holds one count of this clone. The rearrangement uses TRBV2 and TRBJ2-3; 12 positions agree with TRBD2. The V and J ends lost 6 bases and 1 base, in that order; junction bases with no gene match: 5. The CDR3 runs to 16 residues. Germline values: CDR1 SNHLY, CDR2 FYNNEI. The CDR3 region has the DNA TGTGCCAGCAGGGCGGGACTAGCGGGCCGCACAGATACGCAGTATTTT. Residues: CASRAGLAGRTDTQYF. The variable domain in full, with the rest retrieved from reference TRBV2 and TRBJ2-3, is EPEVTQTPSHQVTQMGQEVILRCVPISNHLYFYWYRQILGQKVEFLVSFYNNEISEKSEIFDDQFSVERPDGSNFTLKIRSTKLEDSAMYFCASRAGLAGRTDTQYFGPGTRLTVL.